This T cell receptor (beta chain) appears in the sequencing data of a study of Tregs in tolerant kidney transplant recipients. Whole-study results and caveats: Activated donor B cell expansion appeared to reveal the most relevant donor-specific TCRbeta repertoire. No direct test of biological reproducibility was done here. Donor-specific Treg expansion exceeded global Treg expansion in tolerant patients, suggesting antigen drive.

Between the trimmed V and J ends, which lost 5 bases and 4 bases, there was a span of 12 bases. The CDR3 runs 15 residues. Germline V CDR1 and CDR2: SGHTA, FQGNSA. Thawed PBMCs were rested overnight at 37°C with around 200 IU/ml IL-2 before regulatory T cell sorting. TCRdb's copy holds only in-frame clones and misses some; the assay was immunoSEQ multiplex PCR. The sample contains fewer than 100,000 clones, approximately 90% of which appear only once. The sample holds a few counts of this clone. Antigen specificity is unknown. The input for sequencing was Tregs from blood, taken before the transplant. The source of this sequence is a human donor who received a combined kidney and bone marrow transplant. This rearrangement joins TRBV7-2 to TRBJ2-6; TRBD2 might be the D (7 bases). The CDR3 region has the DNA TGTGCCAGCAGCCGAGGGGGGGCCGGGGCCAACGTCCTGACTTTC. It yields the protein CASSRGGAGANVLTF.